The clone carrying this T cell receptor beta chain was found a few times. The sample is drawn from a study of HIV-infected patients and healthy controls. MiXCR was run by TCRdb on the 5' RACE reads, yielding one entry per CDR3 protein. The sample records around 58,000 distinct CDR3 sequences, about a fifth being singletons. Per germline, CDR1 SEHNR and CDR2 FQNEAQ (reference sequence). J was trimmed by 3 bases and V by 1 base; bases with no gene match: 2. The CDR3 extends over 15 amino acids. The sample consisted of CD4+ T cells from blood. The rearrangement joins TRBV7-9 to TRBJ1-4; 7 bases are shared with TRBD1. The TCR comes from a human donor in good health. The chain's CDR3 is CASSLGQGANEKLFF. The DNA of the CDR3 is TGTGCCAGCAGCTTAGGCCAGGGGGCTAATGAAAAACTGTTTTTT.